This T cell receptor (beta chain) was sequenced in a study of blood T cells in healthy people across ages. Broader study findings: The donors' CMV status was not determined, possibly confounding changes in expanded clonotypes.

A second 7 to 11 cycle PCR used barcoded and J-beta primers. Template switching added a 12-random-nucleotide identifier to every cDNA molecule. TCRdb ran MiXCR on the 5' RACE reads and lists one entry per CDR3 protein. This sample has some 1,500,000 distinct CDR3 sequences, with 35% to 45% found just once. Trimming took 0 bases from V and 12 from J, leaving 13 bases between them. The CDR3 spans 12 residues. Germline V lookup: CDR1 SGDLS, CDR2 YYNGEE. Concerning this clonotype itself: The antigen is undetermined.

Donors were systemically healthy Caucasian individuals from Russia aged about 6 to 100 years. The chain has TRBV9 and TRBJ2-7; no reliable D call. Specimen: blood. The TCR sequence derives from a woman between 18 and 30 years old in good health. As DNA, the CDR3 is TGTGCCAGCAGCGTAGGTGATCCAGGTCTGTACTTC. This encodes CASSVGDPGLYF.